This TCR beta chain was captured by sequencing in a study of T cells in Graves' hyperthyroidism and ophthalmopathy. Amplified TCR beta CDR3 regions derived from RNA transcripts. TCR CDR3 underwent first-round RT-PCR with the HTBI primer set. TCRdb reanalysed the multiplex PCR reads using MiXCR and keeps one entry per CDR3 protein. The table has around 500,000 distinct CDR3 sequences, 20% to 25% seen once; the top ten hold roughly 49%. Clinical symptoms, serum thyroxine and TRAb, thyroid ultrasound and orbital computed tomography were used for the diagnoses. The PBMCs studied were ones that came from roughly 11 ml fresh peripheral blood. General observations from the study: Expanded thyroid clonotypes (above 0.001) were mostly also found in blood.

The CDR3 consists of 14 residues. The germline CDR1 and CDR2 sequences are SGHVS and FQNEAQ. Trimming removed 2 bases from V and 2 bases from J, with 10 bases in between. This clonotype turned up a few times. The antigen remains undetermined. Sequencing was performed on blood. This chain uses TRBV7-8 with TRBJ2-7; the D is unclear. The TCR was taken from a woman in her seventies with Graves' ophthalmopathy. The DNA for the CDR3 is TGTGCCAGCAGCTTAAGCCAAATAACCTACGAGCAGTACTTC. It encodes CASSLSQITYEQYF.